The T cell receptor beta chain described here comes from a study of tumor-infiltrating lymphocytes in primary liver carcinoma. General study points: Lesser overlap characterized tumor-adjacent and tumor-blood pairs relative to tumor region pairs.

Comment on this clonotype: Its antigen is as yet unknown. The junction shows a germline mismatch at one end, possibly a read error.

Per the germline V gene, CDR1 is MDHEN and CDR2 is SYDVKM. This CDR3 has 12 residues. With around 520 ng total RNA as template and a constant-region primer, TCR beta cDNA was made. Investigators got TCR beta libraries out of three nested multiplex PCR rounds, done with slightly modified ARM-PCR. Running around 10 cycles apiece, the first two PCR rounds relied on TRBV1-TRBV30 forward primers together with a C-beta reverse primer. TCRdb recomputed calls from the multiplex PCR reads with MiXCR, one row per CDR3 protein. The data contain 330,000 or so distinct CDR3 sequences, 65% of them singletons. Out of unsorted whole blood came the blood RNA, and germline DNA was extracted as well. The study enrolled treatment-naive patients with chronic HBV infection.

The sample taken for sequencing was peripheral blood. J is TRBJ2-4 and V is TRBV28; D not certain. This TCR came from a man aged 35 to 55 with primary liver carcinoma and hepatitis B virus infection. CDR3 amino acids: CASSFNTNIKYF. CDR3 coding DNA: TGTGCCAGCAGTTTTAACACGAACATTAAGTACTTC.